This T cell receptor (beta chain) was profiled in a study of cytomegalovirus exposure and HLA in healthy donors. Findings and limits, study-wide: TCR beta chains numbering more than 150 were designated cytomegalovirus-associated.

In regard to this clone: What it binds is unknown.

The protocol was immunoSEQ multiplex PCR, while the TCRdb copy is restricted to in-frame clones and leaves out a portion. The table has some 160,000 clones, approximately 90% seen once. V lost 1 base and J 2 bases, leaving 9 bases between the germline ends. CDR1 is SQVTM, CDR2 ANQGSEA, per germline. This CDR3 spans 13 amino acids. The chain links TRBV29-1 to TRBJ2-7; possibly TRBD1 for D (5 bases). The TCR originated in a man aged 18-30 years in good health and CMV-seronegative. The sample was PBMCs. The CDR3 DNA reads as TGCAGCGTTGAAGGGGCAGGGACCTACGAGCAGTACTTC. Encoded protein: CSVEGAGTYEQYF.